This T cell receptor beta chain was obtained from a study of blood T cell repertoires in COVID-19. Across the whole study: Sources were T cells, B-cell-depleted T cells, or PBMCs; the material itself was cDNA or gDNA.

Sequencing was performed with immunoSEQ multiplex PCR; in TCRdb, only in-frame clones are kept and a portion is missing. In the table there are 400,000 to 500,000 clones, roughly 90% of which are singletons. CDR1 is MNHEY, CDR2 SMNVEV, per germline (reference sequence). Trimming removed 0 bases at V and 2 bases at J, with 13 bases between. CDR3 length: 17 residues. Participants' reported clinical history set cohort assignment. The sample comprised PBMCs or T cells enriched from blood (not recorded which). V gene TRBV27 combines with J gene TRBJ2-2; D not resolved. The source of this sequence is a woman between 35 and 50 years old who had recovered from COVID-19. The CDR3 loop is CASSLSIGGSNTGELFF. The CDR3 DNA follows: TGTGCCAGCAGTTTATCGATAGGCGGATCAAACACCGGGGAGCTGTTTTTT.